This T cell receptor beta chain was sequenced in a study of shared clonotypes between healthy human individuals. General observations from the study: The sampled material consisted only of blood, and tissue repertoires are likely to differ.

For this clone: Its antigen is unknown.

Terminally differentiated effector memory CD45RA+ cells were excluded by CCR7 positive selection of CD45RO-negative cells. Healthy and HIV-negative, the adult donors had no recent acute infections or vaccinations. The CDR3 totals 17 residues. Deletions cut 0 bases from V and 0 bases from J, with 13 bases between. Germline V gene sequence: CDR1 SGHRS, CDR2 YFSETQ. Assay used: immunoSEQ multiplex PCR; TCRdb lists only in-frame clones, some missing. The sample has about 2 million clones, just under 95% seen once. This receptor was obtained from a man aged 18 to 30 in good health. The rearrangement joins TRBV5-1 to TRBJ2-1; the D is unclear. Specimen: naive CD8+ T cells sorted from blood. CDR3 nucleotides: TGCGCCAGCAGCTTGGCCTACTTGGCAAGCTCCTACAATGAGCAGTTCTTC. Translating it yields CASSLAYLASSYNEQFF.